A selection of T cell receptor beta chains follows, all from one sample in a study of beta chain features in type 1 diabetes. Assay used: immunoSEQ multiplex PCR; TCRdb lists only in-frame clones, some missing. This table has 300,000 or so clones, around 9.7% appearing once. Input material: central memory CD4+ T cells from blood. These receptors all stem from a man aged 30 to 39 with type 1 diabetes. Each CDR3 is given with its conserved first and last residue. The D gene is left open where the match is weak. Only some rows state a clone size, as once, few, many or a class for expanded clones.

d_gene: .
abundance: few
v_gene: TRBV25-1
j_gene: TRBJ1-2
CDR3aa: CASSEYNYGYTF
CDR3nt: TGTGCCAGCAGTGAATATAACTATGGCTACACCTTC

d_gene: TRBD1
abundance: .
v_gene: TRBV6-6
j_gene: TRBJ2-1
CDR3aa: CASILSEGAPYNEQFF
CDR3nt: TGTGCCAGCATCCTGTCCGAGGGGGCCCCCTACAATGAGCAGTTCTTC

d_gene: .
abundance: few
v_gene: TRBV28
j_gene: TRBJ2-5
CDR3aa: CASSLSGSQETQYF
CDR3nt: TGTGCCAGCAGTTTAAGTGGCAGTCAAGAGACCCAGTACTTC

d_gene: .
abundance: .
v_gene: TRBV7-7
j_gene: TRBJ2-1
CDR3aa: CASSLDGGGTNEQFF
CDR3nt: TGTGCTAGCAGCTTAGATGGGGGGGGCACAAATGAGCAGTTCTTC

d_gene: .
abundance: .
v_gene: TRBV4-1
j_gene: TRBJ1-1
CDR3aa: CASSRGRVTEAFF
CDR3nt: TGCGCCAGCAGCCGGGGGAGGGTCACTGAAGCTTTCTTT

d_gene: TRBD1
abundance: few
v_gene: TRBV7-9
j_gene: TRBJ2-7
CDR3aa: CASSPGQGAEQYF
CDR3nt: TGTGCCAGCAGCCCGGGACAGGGTGCCGAGCAGTACTTC

d_gene: .
abundance: .
v_gene: TRBV9
j_gene: TRBJ2-3
CDR3aa: CATGSGSTDTQYF
CDR3nt: TGTGCCACCGGGTCAGGTAGCACAGATACGCAGTATTTT

d_gene: .
abundance: few
v_gene: TRBV5-6
j_gene: TRBJ1-6
CDR3aa: CASSLGGSYSYNSPLHF
CDR3nt: TGTGCCAGCAGCTTGGGGGGAAGTTACTCCTATAATTCACCCCTCCACTTT

d_gene: TRBD1
abundance: .
v_gene: TRBV7-2
j_gene: TRBJ2-1
CDR3aa: CASSTGQGVHNEQFF
CDR3nt: TGTGCCAGCAGCACAGGACAGGGGGTCCACAATGAGCAGTTCTTC

d_gene: .
abundance: .
v_gene: TRBV29-1
j_gene: TRBJ2-7
CDR3aa: CSVVFGQIRTRTYEQYF
CDR3nt: TGCAGCGTTGTCTTTGGGCAGATTCGTACCCGAACCTACGAGCAGTACTTC

d_gene: .
abundance: .
v_gene: TRBV29-1
j_gene: TRBJ2-5
CDR3aa: CSASGVMGETQYF
CDR3nt: TGCAGCGCTTCGGGGGTAATGGGAGAGACCCAGTACTTC

d_gene: .
abundance: .
v_gene: TRBV6-6
j_gene: TRBJ2-6
CDR3aa: CASSYFGSGANVLTF
CDR3nt: TGTGCCAGCAGTTATTTCGGCTCTGGGGCCAACGTCCTGACTTTC

d_gene: TRBD2
abundance: few
v_gene: TRBV18
j_gene: TRBJ2-3
CDR3aa: CASSPWISRAGGTDTQYF
CDR3nt: TGTGCCAGCTCACCATGGATCTCTCGAGCGGGGGGAACAGATACGCAGTATTTT

d_gene: .
abundance: .
v_gene: TRBV21-1
j_gene: TRBJ1-4
CDR3aa: CASSPPRVNEKLFF
CDR3nt: TGTGCCAGCAGCCCCCCTCGAGTAAATGAAAAACTGTTTTTT

d_gene: .
abundance: .
v_gene: TRBV2
j_gene: TRBJ1-2
CDR3aa: CASSLGGTNNYGYTF
CDR3nt: TGTGCCAGCAGTTTAGGAGGGACAAATAACTATGGCTACACCTTC

d_gene: .
abundance: few
v_gene: TRBV19
j_gene: TRBJ1-6
CDR3aa: CASRNSWASISPLHF
CDR3nt: TGTGCCAGTAGGAATTCGTGGGCAAGCATTTCACCCCTCCACTTT

d_gene: .
abundance: .
v_gene: TRBV19
j_gene: TRBJ1-5
CDR3aa: CASSMIGGEDGNQPQHF
CDR3nt: TGTGCCAGTAGTATGATCGGTGGAGAGGACGGAAATCAGCCCCAGCATTTT

d_gene: TRBD1
abundance: .
v_gene: TRBV28
j_gene: TRBJ1-2
CDR3aa: CASTPFRQGYGYTF
CDR3nt: TGTGCCAGCACCCCATTCCGACAGGGCTATGGCTACACCTTC

d_gene: TRBD1
abundance: .
v_gene: TRBV6-5
j_gene: TRBJ1-1
CDR3aa: CASTDRGVSEAFF
CDR3nt: TGTGCCAGCACTGACAGGGGAGTATCTGAAGCTTTCTTT

d_gene: .
abundance: .
v_gene: TRBV12-5
j_gene: TRBJ1-1
CDR3aa: CASGLFPGAPTEAFF
CDR3nt: TGTGCTAGTGGTTTGTTTCCGGGGGCGCCCACTGAAGCTTTCTTT

d_gene: .
abundance: .
v_gene: TRBV5-1
j_gene: TRBJ1-2
CDR3aa: CASSPITGHGYTF
CDR3nt: TGCGCCAGCAGCCCAATAACAGGGCATGGCTACACCTTC

d_gene: TRBD1
abundance: few
v_gene: TRBV5-6
j_gene: TRBJ1-5
CDR3aa: CASSLGQGYQPQHF
CDR3nt: TGTGCCAGCAGCCTCGGACAGGGGTATCAGCCCCAGCATTTT

d_gene: .
abundance: .
v_gene: TRBV29-1
j_gene: TRBJ1-4
CDR3aa: CSVFGANEKLFF
CDR3nt: TGCAGCGTTTTCGGAGCTAATGAAAAACTGTTTTTT

d_gene: .
abundance: .
v_gene: TRBV30
j_gene: TRBJ1-5
CDR3aa: CAWSVALAPQHF
CDR3nt: TGTGCCTGGAGTGTAGCTTTAGCGCCCCAGCATTTT

d_gene: .
abundance: few
v_gene: TRBV27
j_gene: TRBJ2-3
CDR3aa: CASSSALGTDTQYF
CDR3nt: TGTGCCAGCAGTTCGGCTCTGGGCACAGATACGCAGTATTTT

d_gene: .
abundance: few
v_gene: TRBV7-2
j_gene: TRBJ2-2
CDR3aa: CASSHNTGELFF
CDR3nt: TGTGCCAGCAGCCACAACACCGGGGAGCTGTTTTTT

d_gene: .
abundance: .
v_gene: TRBV30
j_gene: TRBJ1-1
CDR3aa: CAWREPDRLNTEAFF
CDR3nt: TGTGCCTGGAGGGAACCCGACAGGCTCAACACTGAAGCTTTCTTT